The source of this T cell receptor (beta chain) is a study of T cell responses to AZD1222 COVID-19 vaccine. Notes on the study in general: AZD1222 recipients seropositive at baseline numbered only six or seven. An increase in Spike-specific TCR breadth and depth was observed after two AZD1222 doses.

About this clone itself: The antigen remains undetermined.

The CDR3 runs 13 residues. Germline V gene sequence: CDR1 LGHDT, CDR2 YNNKEL (reference sequence). Between the trimmed V and J ends, which lost 0 bases and 3 bases, there was a span of 6 bases. Only in-frame clones appear in the TCRdb table, and some are missing; sequencing was by immunoSEQ multiplex PCR. The sample lists 120,000 or so clones; 87% were seen once. The clonotype was recovered from an adult in good health. The chain links TRBV3-1 (or the pseudogene TRBV3-2) to TRBJ2-7, with D hard to call. The sample consisted of peripheral blood, taken on day 0 of AZD1222 vaccination. The CDR3 reads CASSQDGVYEQYF. In DNA form, the CDR3 reads TGTGCCAGCAGCCAAGACGGCGTCTACGAGCAGTACTTC.